The clone carrying this T cell receptor beta chain occurred once. These data are taken from a study of T cell changes during pregnancy in multiple sclerosis. This CDR3 has 13 amino acids. Trimming cost V 6 bases and J 3 bases, with 15 bases left between them. Germline-derived CDR1 and CDR2 are GTSNPN and SVGIG (reference sequence). The table came from immunoSEQ multiplex PCR; TCRdb's copy has only in-frame clones and leaves some out. The sample lists 60,000 or so clones, 80% to 90% occurring once. This receptor was taken from a female donor with multiple sclerosis, enrolled in a pregnancy study. This specimen consisted of peripheral blood, obtained in the first trimester of pregnancy. The gene calls are TRBV30 and TRBJ2-7; D perhaps matches TRBD1 (5 bases). The CDR3 DNA reads as TGTGCCTGCTTTAAAACAGGTATCTACGAGCAGTACTTC. Residues: CACFKTGIYEQYF.